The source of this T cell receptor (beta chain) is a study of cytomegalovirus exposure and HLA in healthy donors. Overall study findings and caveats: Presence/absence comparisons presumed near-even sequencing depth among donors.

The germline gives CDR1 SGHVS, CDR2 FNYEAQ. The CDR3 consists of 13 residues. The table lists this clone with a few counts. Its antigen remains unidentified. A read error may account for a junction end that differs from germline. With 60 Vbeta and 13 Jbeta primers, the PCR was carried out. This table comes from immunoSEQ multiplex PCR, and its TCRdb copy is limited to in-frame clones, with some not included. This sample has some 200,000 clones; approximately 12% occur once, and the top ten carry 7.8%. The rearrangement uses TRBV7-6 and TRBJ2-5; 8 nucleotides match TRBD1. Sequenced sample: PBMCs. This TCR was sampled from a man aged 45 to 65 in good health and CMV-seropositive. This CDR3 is CASSRTGQGTQYF. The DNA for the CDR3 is TGTGCCAGCAGCCGGACAGGGCAAGGGACCCAGTACTTC.